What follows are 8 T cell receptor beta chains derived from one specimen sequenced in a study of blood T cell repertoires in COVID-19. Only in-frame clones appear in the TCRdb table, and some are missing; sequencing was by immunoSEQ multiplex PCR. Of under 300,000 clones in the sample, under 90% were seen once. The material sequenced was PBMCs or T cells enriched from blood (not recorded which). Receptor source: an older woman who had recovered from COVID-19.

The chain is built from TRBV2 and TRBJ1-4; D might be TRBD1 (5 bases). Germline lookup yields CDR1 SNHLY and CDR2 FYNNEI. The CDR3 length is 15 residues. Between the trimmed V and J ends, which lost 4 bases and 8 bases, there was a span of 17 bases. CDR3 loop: CASSANSGFGEKLFF. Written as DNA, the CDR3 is TGTGCCAGCAGTGCAAACTCAGGGTTCGGAGAAAAACTGTTTTTT.

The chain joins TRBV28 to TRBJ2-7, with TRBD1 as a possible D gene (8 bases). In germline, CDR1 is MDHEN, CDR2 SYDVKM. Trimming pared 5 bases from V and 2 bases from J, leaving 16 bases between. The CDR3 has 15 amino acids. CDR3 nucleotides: TGTGCCAGCAGTACGACAGGGGACTACACCTACGAGCAGTACTTC. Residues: CASSTTGDYTYEQYF.

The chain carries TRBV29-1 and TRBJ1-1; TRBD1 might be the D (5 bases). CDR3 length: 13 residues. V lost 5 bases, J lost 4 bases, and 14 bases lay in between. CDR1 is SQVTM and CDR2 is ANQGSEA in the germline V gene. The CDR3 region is CSVKRGGGTEAFF. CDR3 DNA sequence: TGCAGCGTTAAACGGGGGGGAGGCACTGAAGCTTTCTTT.

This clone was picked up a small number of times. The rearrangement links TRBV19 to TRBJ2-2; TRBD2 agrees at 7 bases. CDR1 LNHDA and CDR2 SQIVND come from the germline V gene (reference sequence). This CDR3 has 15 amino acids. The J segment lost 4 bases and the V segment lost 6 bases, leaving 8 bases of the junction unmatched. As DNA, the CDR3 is TGTGCCAGTAGCAGCCTAGCGGTTAGCACCGGGGAGCTGTTTTTT. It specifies CASSSLAVSTGELFF.

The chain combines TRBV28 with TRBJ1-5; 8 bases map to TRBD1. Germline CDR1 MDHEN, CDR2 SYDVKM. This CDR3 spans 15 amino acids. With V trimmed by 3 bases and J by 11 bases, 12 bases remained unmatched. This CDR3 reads CASSLRQGRGRAQHF. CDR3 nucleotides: TGTGCCAGCAGTTTGAGACAGGGGCGGGGTAGGGCCCAGCATTTT. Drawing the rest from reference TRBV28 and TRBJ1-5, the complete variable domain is DVKVTQSSRYLVKRTGEKVFLECVQDMDHENMFWYRQDPGLGLRLIYFSYDVKMKEKGDIPEGYSVSREKKERFSLILESASTNQTSMYLCASSLRQGRGRAQHFGDGTRLSIL.

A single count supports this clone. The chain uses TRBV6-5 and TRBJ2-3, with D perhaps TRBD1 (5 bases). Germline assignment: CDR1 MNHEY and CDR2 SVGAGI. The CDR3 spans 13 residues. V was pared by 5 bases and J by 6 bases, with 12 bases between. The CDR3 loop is CASSQIRVDTQYF. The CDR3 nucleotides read TGTGCCAGCAGTCAGATCAGGGTCGATACGCAGTATTTT.

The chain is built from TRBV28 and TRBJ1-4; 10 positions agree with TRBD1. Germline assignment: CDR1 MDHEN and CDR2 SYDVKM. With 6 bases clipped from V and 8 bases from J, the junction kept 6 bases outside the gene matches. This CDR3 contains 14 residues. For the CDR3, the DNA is TGTGCCAGCAGCCCCGGGACAGGGGAAGAAAAACTGTTTTTT. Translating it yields CASSPGTGEEKLFF.

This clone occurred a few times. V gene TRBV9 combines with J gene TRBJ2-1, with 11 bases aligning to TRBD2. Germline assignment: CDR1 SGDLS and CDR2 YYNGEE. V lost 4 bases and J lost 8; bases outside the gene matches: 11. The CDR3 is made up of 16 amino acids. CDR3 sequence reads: CASSTGTSGVVDEQFF. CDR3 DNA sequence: TGTGCCAGCAGCACCGGGACTAGCGGTGTTGTAGATGAGCAGTTCTTC. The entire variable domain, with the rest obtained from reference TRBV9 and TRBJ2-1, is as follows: DSGVTQTPKHLITATGQRVTLRCSPRSGDLSVYWYQQSLDQGLQFLIQYYNGEERAKGNILERFSAQQFPDLHSELNLSSLELGDSALYFCASSTGTSGVVDEQFFGPGTRLTVL.